The 4 T cell receptor beta chains in this list originate from one sample, sequenced in a study of CD8+CD57+ T cells in acquired aplastic anemia. It was patients with CD8+CD57+ cell expansion by flow cytometry who were chosen for sequencing. Genomic DNA constituted the template upon which TCR beta VDJ and CDR3 profiling was performed. A single record per CDR3 protein comes from TCRdb applying MiXCR to the reads. The sample lists 150,000 to 200,000 distinct CDR3 sequences, 48% seen once, with around 13% in the top ten. Sequencing was carried out using sorted CD4+, CD8+, or CD8+CD57+ T cells (not recorded which) from PBMCs. These receptors originate from a human donor with aplastic anemia.

This clonotype was seen a few times. The V gene is TRBV19, the J gene TRBJ2-7, with 9 bases fitting TRBD1. The CDR3 runs to 14 residues. CDR1 LNHDA and CDR2 SQIVND come from the germline V gene (reference sequence). V gave up 10 bases and J gave up 2 bases; unmatched junction bases: 9. CDR3 coding DNA: TGTGCCACTACGCCGGGACAGGGCACCTACGAGCAGTACTTC. Translation: CATTPGQGTYEQYF.

V is TRBV6-4 and J is TRBJ1-6; D call uncertain. The CDR3 is 14 amino acids. Germline loops: CDR1 MRHNA, CDR2 SNTAGT. Trimming removed 6 bases from V and 6 bases from J, with 12 bases in between. The DNA of the CDR3 is TGTGCCAGCAGACTGGGGAGTTCTAATTCACCCCTCCACTTT. Its protein is CASRLGSSNSPLHF.

This clonotype was seen at least ten times. The CDR3, as DNA: TGCGCCAGCAGTCCACAGGGGAGGAATAATGAGCAGTTCTTC. Amino acid sequence: CASSPQGRNNEQFF. The chain uses TRBV10-1 and TRBJ2-1, with D perhaps matching TRBD1 (7 bases). Trimming took off 5 bases at V and 7 bases at J, with 15 bases between the two ends. Germline V gene sequence: CDR1 WNHNN, CDR2 SYGVQD (reference sequence). CDR3 length: 14 amino acids.

The rearrangement uses TRBV27 and TRBJ1-6; D uncertain. V was pared by 5 bases and J by 0 bases, with 8 bases between. The germline V gene has CDR1 MNHEY and CDR2 SMNVEV (reference sequence). There are 15 residues in the CDR3. The CDR3 DNA sequence: TGTGCCAGCAGTCCCCCCGACTCCTATAATTCACCCCTCCACTTT. It is translated as CASSPPDSYNSPLHF.